This TCR beta chain was found in a study of T cell responses to AZD1222 COVID-19 vaccine. V was trimmed by 4 bases and J by 3 bases, leaving 15 bases between them. The CDR3 runs 15 residues. The germline CDR1 and CDR2 sequences are LNHDA and SQIVND (reference sequence). This clone came up a few times. Pooled together were second doses at about 4 or about 12 weeks. Clones were read by immunoSEQ multiplex PCR, and TCRdb kept only the in-frame ones, dropping some. The sample lists 120,000 to 150,000 clones, approximately 86% occurring once. The chain combines TRBV19 with TRBJ1-2; possibly TRBD1 for D (6 bases). The sequencing used peripheral blood, collected 28 days after the second AZD1222 dose. The clonotype comes from an adult who received the AZD1222 COVID-19 vaccine. The CDR3 DNA is TGTGCCAGTAGTACCGGGACAAACAAGGACTATGGCTACACCTTC. It encodes CASSTGTNKDYGYTF.